Listed here are 19 T cell receptor beta chains from one sample, sequenced in a study of blood T cell repertoires in COVID-19. Measured with immunoSEQ multiplex PCR; TCRdb has only the in-frame clones, and not every one. The table records some 90,000 clones, 75% to 85% of them present only once. The sample was peripheral blood. These receptor sequences come from a woman aged 65 to 85 with acute or convalescent COVID-19.

The table lists this clone with a count of one. V and J are TRBV2 and TRBJ2-1, with a tentative D call TRBD2 (7 bases). Germline CDR1 reads SNHLY; CDR2 reads FYNNEI. This CDR3 comprises 14 residues. Trimming pared 4 bases from V and 5 bases from J, leaving 12 bases between. The CDR3 DNA follows: TGTGCCAGCAGTGTGGGGGGGGCGGACAATGAGCAGTTCTTC. As protein: CASSVGGADNEQFF.

The V call is TRBV2, the J call TRBJ2-1; D gene uncertain. The ends were cut back, 4 bases at V and 0 bases at J, with 10 bases in the middle. The CDR3 length is 15 residues. Germline V gene lookup returns CDR1 SNHLY and CDR2 FYNNEI. CDR3 DNA: TGTGCCAGCAGTGTAAACTCTATCTCCTACAATGAGCAGTTCTTC. It encodes CASSVNSISYNEQFF.

This rearrangement joins TRBV15 to TRBJ2-6, with a weak D call TRBD1 (6 bases). V lost 5 bases to trimming and J lost 0 bases, with 20 bases between them. Germline V gene lookup returns CDR1 LNHNV and CDR2 YYDKDF (reference sequence). This CDR3 has 19 residues. CDR3 sequence reads: CATSGPQGWRTSGANVLTF. The CDR3 region has the DNA TGTGCCACCAGCGGACCACAGGGTTGGAGGACCTCTGGGGCCAACGTCCTGACTTTC.

The chain recombines TRBV7-2 with TRBJ2-1, with D tentatively TRBD1 (6 bases). The CDR3 is made up of 15 amino acids. V was cut by 1 base and J by 4 bases, with 11 bases left in between. In germline, CDR1 is SGHTA, CDR2 FQGNSA. CDR3 in DNA: TGTGCCAGCAGCTTAGATTTTAGGGGGTACAATGAGCAGTTCTTC. Translating gives CASSLDFRGYNEQFF.

The chain combines TRBV7-3 with TRBJ2-2, with 10 bases fitting TRBD2. With V trimmed by 1 base and J by 4 bases, 3 bases remained unmatched. Germline values: CDR1 SGHTA, CDR2 FQGTGA. The CDR3 covers 16 residues. The CDR3 loop reads CASSLRSSGSTGELFF. The CDR3 region has the DNA TGTGCCAGCAGCTTAAGGTCTAGCGGGAGCACCGGGGAGCTGTTTTTT.

The V call is TRBV28, the J call TRBJ1-4; 7 positions match TRBD1. The CDR3 consists of 16 residues. Germline CDR1 MDHEN, CDR2 SYDVKM. The J segment lost 7 bases and the V segment lost 0 bases, leaving 8 bases of the junction unmatched. The CDR3 sequence is CASSLWGRGIGEKLFF. The CDR3 bases are TGTGCCAGCAGTTTATGGGGCAGGGGGATCGGTGAAAAACTGTTTTTT. The complete variable domain, with remaining parts taken from reference TRBV28 and TRBJ1-4, reads DVKVTQSSRYLVKRTGEKVFLECVQDMDHENMFWYRQDPGLGLRLIYFSYDVKMKEKGDIPEGYSVSREKKERFSLILESASTNQTSMYLCASSLWGRGIGEKLFFGSGTQLSVL.

This chain joins TRBV30 and TRBJ1-6, with 8 bases that match TRBD1. J was trimmed by 10 bases and V by 1 base; bases with no gene match: 6. Germline lookup yields CDR1 GTSNPN and CDR2 SVGIG (reference sequence). The CDR3 is 14 amino acids. CDR3: CAWSGTGPGSPLHF. The CDR3 nucleotides read TGTGCCTGGAGTGGGACAGGGCCTGGGTCACCCCTCCACTTT. Together with reference TRBV30 and TRBJ1-6, the CDR3 gives the full variable domain: SQTIHQWPATLVQPVGSPLSLECTVEGTSNPNLYWYRQAAGRGLQLLFYSVGIGQISSEVPQNLSASRPQDRQFILSSKKLLLSDSGFYLCAWSGTGPGSPLHFGNGTRLTVT.

The chain combines TRBV4-2 with TRBJ2-1, with 7 nucleotides matching TRBD1. The trim removed 2 bases at V and 6 bases at J, leaving 13 bases unmatched. CDR3 size: 17 residues. The V gene's germline CDR1 is LGHNA and CDR2 YNFKEQ. CDR3 sequence reads: CASSQNPTGRASNEQFF. The CDR3 bases are TGTGCCAGCAGCCAAAACCCGACAGGGCGCGCTTCCAATGAGCAGTTCTTC.

The chain couples TRBV5-4 to TRBJ2-3, with D tentatively TRBD2 (6 bases). Trimming shortened V by 1 base and J by 0 bases, and 12 bases separated the two germline ends. The CDR3 is made up of 16 amino acids. From germline, CDR1 is SGHNT and CDR2 YYREEE (reference sequence). The CDR3 sequence is CASSLSPGASTDTQYF. Here the CDR3 DNA reads TGTGCCAGCAGCTTGAGTCCGGGAGCCAGCACAGATACGCAGTATTTT.

This clone was found once. The gene calls are TRBV29-1 and TRBJ1-1; 9 bases line up with TRBD1. Trimming took 6 bases from V and 3 from J; bases not matched to a gene: 5. CDR1 and CDR2 from the germline V gene are SQVTM and ANQGSEA. The CDR3 has 13 residues. CDR3 region: CSVAQGAHTEAFF. CDR3 bases: TGCAGCGTAGCACAGGGGGCCCACACTGAAGCTTTCTTT.

V and J are TRBV5-1 and TRBJ1-1, with D possibly matching TRBD1 (5 bases). Germline assignment: CDR1 SGHRS and CDR2 YFSETQ. Trimming removed 4 bases at V and 6 bases at J, with 19 bases between. This CDR3 has 15 amino acids. The CDR3 spells CASSAAGLVIAEAFF. The CDR3 bases are TGCGCCAGCAGCGCGGCAGGGTTGGTTATAGCTGAAGCTTTCTTT.

This rearrangement joins TRBV5-4 to TRBJ2-4, with 7 bases aligning to TRBD2. V dropped 4 bases and J dropped 3; count of bases not matched to a gene: 4. The CDR3 sequence is 14 residues long. Germline-derived CDR1 and CDR2 are SGHNT and YYREEE (reference sequence). The CDR3 loop is CASSPPGGKNIQYF. The DNA of the CDR3 is TGTGCCAGCAGCCCCCCGGGGGGCAAAAACATTCAGTACTTC.

V is TRBV7-6 and J is TRBJ2-7; TRBD1 might be the D (5 bases). Germline V gives CDR1 SGHVS, CDR2 FNYEAQ. The V and J ends lost 2 bases and 2 bases respectively, with 7 bases between them. The CDR3 covers 13 residues. The CDR3 loop is CASSLKGAYEQYF. As DNA, the CDR3 is TGTGCCAGCAGCTTAAAAGGGGCCTACGAGCAGTACTTC.

The V call is TRBV6-5, the J call TRBJ2-5; 7 bases are shared with TRBD2. CDR3 length: 13 amino acids. Germline assignment: CDR1 MNHEY and CDR2 SVGAGI. With 6 bases clipped from V and 5 bases from J, the junction kept 6 bases outside the gene matches. As DNA, the CDR3 is TGTGCCAGCAGGGGGACTATTCGGGAGACCCAGTACTTC. Protein: CASRGTIRETQYF.

V gene TRBV4-2 combines with J gene TRBJ1-2; D is possibly TRBD1 (5 bases). The CDR3 extends over 14 amino acids. Germline V lookup: CDR1 LGHNA, CDR2 YNFKEQ. The V end was cut by 4 bases, the J end by 7 bases, with 16 bases between. The CDR3 reads CASSLPRGVGGYTF. CDR3 sequence (DNA): TGTGCCAGCAGCCTACCCCGGGGGGTAGGTGGCTACACCTTC.

This clone was seen once. The V call is TRBV7-9, the J call TRBJ2-1; 12 bases fit TRBD1. Trimming cost V 0 bases and J 6 bases; bases outside gene matches: 3. Germline V gene data show CDR1 as SEHNR and CDR2 as FQNEAQ (reference sequence). The CDR3 extends over 16 amino acids. This chain's CDR3 is CASSLALGQGANEQFF. In DNA, the CDR3 is TGTGCCAGCAGCTTAGCCTTGGGACAGGGGGCCAATGAGCAGTTCTTC.

J is TRBJ2-2 and V is TRBV6-5; D unclear. Germline V gene lookup returns CDR1 MNHEY and CDR2 SVGAGI. V lost 0 bases to trimming and J lost 7 bases, with 9 bases between them. This CDR3 region has 14 residues. The CDR3 region is CASSYSSYSGELFF. In DNA form, the CDR3 reads TGTGCCAGCAGTTACTCTAGCTATAGCGGGGAGCTGTTTTTT.

The sample holds one count of this clone. The chain employs TRBV9 and TRBJ1-1, with a possible D match to TRBD1 (6 bases). CDR1 and CDR2 (germline): SGDLS, YYNGEE. The CDR3 is made up of 14 amino acids. V dropped 3 bases and J dropped 1 base, with 10 bases sitting between them. The chain's CDR3 is CASSGTATNTEAFF. CDR3 DNA: TGTGCCAGCAGCGGGACAGCCACGAACACTGAAGCTTTCTTT.

The rearrangement links TRBV29-1 to TRBJ2-7; TRBD2 matches 11 bases. Per the germline V gene, CDR1 is SQVTM and CDR2 is ANQGSEA. With V trimmed by 0 bases and J by 5 bases, 12 bases remained unmatched. The CDR3 loop spans 17 amino acids. CDR3 DNA: TGCAGCGTTGAAGATCAGAGGGCTAGCGGGAGGTCCCACGAGCAGTACTTC. Encoded protein: CSVEDQRASGRSHEQYF.